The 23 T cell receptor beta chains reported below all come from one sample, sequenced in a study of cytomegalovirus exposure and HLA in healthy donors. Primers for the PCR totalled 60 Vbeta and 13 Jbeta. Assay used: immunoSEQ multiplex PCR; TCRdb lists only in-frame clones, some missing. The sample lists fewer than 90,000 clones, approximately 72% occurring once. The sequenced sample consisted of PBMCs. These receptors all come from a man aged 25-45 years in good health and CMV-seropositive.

The CDR3 region has the DNA TGTGCCAGCAGCGTAGGGGCAGGGAAAGTCAGCGAGCAGTACTTC. It translates to CASSVGAGKVSEQYF. This chain connects TRBV9 to TRBJ2-7, with D possibly matching TRBD1 (5 bases). The CDR3 loop spans 15 amino acids. Germline values: CDR1 SGDLS, CDR2 YYNGEE. Deletions cut 0 bases from V and 6 bases from J, with 16 bases between.

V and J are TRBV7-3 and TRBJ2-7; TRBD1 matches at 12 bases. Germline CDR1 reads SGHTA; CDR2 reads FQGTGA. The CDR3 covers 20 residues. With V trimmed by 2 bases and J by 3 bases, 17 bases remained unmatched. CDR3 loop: CASSLLAGTGGSGSNYEQYF. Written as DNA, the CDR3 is TGTGCCAGCAGCTTATTGGCCGGGACAGGGGGCTCGGGATCGAACTACGAGCAGTACTTC.

The CDR3 region is CASSPGVGTQYF. In nucleotides, the CDR3 is TGTGCCAGCAGCCCGGGGGTGGGTACGCAGTATTTT. The chain has TRBV14 and TRBJ2-3; a weak D match, TRBD2 (6 bases). Per germline, CDR1 SGHDN and CDR2 FVKESK. The CDR3 spans 12 residues. Trimming shortened V by 4 bases and J by 8 bases, and 10 bases separated the two germline ends.

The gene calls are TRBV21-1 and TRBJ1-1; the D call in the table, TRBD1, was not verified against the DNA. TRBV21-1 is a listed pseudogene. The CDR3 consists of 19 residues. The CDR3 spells CASSEIPPHHYDKNTEAFF. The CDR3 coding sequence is TGTGCCAGCAGTGAAATCCCCCCGCACCATTATGACAAGAACACTGAAGCTTTCTTT.

CDR3 in DNA: TGTGCCAGCAGATTGACAGGGGTAGATGGCTACACCTTC. Its translation: CASRLTGVDGYTF. The chain links TRBV6-1 to TRBJ1-2, with 8 bases matching TRBD1. The CDR3 consists of 13 residues. V trimming: 6 bases; J trimming: 6 bases; junction bases outside the gene matches: 6. Germline V gives CDR1 MNHNS, CDR2 SASEGT.

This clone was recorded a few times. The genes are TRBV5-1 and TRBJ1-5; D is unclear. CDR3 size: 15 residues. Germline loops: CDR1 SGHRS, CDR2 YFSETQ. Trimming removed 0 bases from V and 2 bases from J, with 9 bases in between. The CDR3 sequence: CASSLAGAGNQPQHF. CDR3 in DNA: TGCGCCAGCAGCTTGGCTGGAGCCGGCAATCAGCCCCAGCATTTT.

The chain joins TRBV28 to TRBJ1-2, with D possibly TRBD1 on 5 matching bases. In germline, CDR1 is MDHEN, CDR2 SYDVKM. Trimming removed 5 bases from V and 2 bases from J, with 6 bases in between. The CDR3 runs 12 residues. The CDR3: CASSGGNYGYTF. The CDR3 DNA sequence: TGTGCCAGCAGTGGGGGGAACTATGGCTACACCTTC.

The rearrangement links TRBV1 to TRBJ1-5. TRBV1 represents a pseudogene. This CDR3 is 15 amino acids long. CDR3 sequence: CTSSACREPNQPQHF. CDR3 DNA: TGCACCAGCAGCGCATGCCGAGAACCAAATCAGCCCCAGCATTTT.

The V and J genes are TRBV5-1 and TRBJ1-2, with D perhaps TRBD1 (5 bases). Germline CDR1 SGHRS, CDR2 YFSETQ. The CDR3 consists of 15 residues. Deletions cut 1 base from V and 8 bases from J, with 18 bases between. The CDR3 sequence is CASSLSSAGSIGYTF. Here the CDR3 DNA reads TGCGCCAGCAGCTTGTCGAGTGCAGGGTCGATCGGCTACACCTTC.

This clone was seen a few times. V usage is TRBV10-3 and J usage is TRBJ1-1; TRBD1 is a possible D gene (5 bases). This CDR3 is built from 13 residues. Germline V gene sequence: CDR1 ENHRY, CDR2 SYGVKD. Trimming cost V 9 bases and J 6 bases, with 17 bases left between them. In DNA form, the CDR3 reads TGTGCCATAAAACCCGCAGGGTTTGCTGAAGCTTTCTTT. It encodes CAIKPAGFAEAFF.

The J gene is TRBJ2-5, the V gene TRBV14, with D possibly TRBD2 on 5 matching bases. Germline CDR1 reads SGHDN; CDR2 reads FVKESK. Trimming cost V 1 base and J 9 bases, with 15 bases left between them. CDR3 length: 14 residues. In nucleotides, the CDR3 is TGTGCCAGCAGCCAAGCCCGGGGTCCGAGCCCCCAGTACTTC. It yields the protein CASSQARGPSPQYF.

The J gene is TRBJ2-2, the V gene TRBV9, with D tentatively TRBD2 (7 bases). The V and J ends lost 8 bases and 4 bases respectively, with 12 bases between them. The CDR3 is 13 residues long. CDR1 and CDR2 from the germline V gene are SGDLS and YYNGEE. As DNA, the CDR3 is TGTGCCAGTGGGAGGGGGTTCACCGGGGAGCTGTTTTTT. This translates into CASGRGFTGELFF.

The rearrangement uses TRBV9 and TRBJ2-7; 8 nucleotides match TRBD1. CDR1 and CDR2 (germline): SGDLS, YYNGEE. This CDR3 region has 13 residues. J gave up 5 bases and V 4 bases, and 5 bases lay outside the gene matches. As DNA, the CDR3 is TGTGCCAGCAGCCGCAGGGGGCCTGACGAGCAGTACTTC. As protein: CASSRRGPDEQYF.

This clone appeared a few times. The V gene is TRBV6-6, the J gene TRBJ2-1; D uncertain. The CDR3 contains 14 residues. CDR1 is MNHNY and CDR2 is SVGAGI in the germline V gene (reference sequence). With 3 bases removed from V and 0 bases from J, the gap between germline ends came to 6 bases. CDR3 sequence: CASSYLSSYNEQFF. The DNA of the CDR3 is TGTGCCAGCAGTTATTTGAGCTCCTACAATGAGCAGTTCTTC.

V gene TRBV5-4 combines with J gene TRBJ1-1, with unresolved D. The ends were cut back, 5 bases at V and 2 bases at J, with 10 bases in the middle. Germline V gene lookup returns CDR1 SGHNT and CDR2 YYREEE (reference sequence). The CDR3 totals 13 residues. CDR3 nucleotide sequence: TGTGCCAGCAGACTGGGCCGAAACACTGAAGCTTTCTTT. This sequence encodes CASRLGRNTEAFF.

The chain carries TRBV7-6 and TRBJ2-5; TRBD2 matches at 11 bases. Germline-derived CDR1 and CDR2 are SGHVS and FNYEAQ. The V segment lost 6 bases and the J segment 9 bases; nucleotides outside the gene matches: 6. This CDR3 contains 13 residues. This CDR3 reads CASRPTSGGSQYF. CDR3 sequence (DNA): TGTGCCAGCAGACCCACTAGCGGGGGATCCCAGTACTTC.

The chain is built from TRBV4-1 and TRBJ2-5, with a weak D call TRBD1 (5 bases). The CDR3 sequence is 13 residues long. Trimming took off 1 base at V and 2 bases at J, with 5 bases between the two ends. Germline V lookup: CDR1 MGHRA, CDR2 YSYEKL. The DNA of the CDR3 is TGCGCCAGCAGCCAAGGACAGCAAGAGACCCAGTACTTC. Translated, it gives CASSQGQQETQYF.

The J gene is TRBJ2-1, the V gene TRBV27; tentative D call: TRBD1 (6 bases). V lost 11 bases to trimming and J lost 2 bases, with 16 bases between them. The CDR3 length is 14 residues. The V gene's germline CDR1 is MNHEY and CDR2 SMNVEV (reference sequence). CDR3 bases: TGTGCCTCAAGTAGACAGGAGGCCTACAATGAGCAGTTCTTC. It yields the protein CASSRQEAYNEQFF.

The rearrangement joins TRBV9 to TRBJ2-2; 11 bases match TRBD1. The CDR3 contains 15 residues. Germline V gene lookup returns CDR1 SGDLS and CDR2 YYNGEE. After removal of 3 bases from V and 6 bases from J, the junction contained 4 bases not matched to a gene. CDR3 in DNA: TGTGCCAGCAGCGGACGGACAGGGGGCTCCGGGGAGCTGTTTTTT. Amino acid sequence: CASSGRTGGSGELFF.

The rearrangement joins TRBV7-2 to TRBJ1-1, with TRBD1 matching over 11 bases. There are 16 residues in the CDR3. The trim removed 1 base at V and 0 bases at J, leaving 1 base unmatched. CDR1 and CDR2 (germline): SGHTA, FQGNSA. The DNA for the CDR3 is TGTGCCAGCAGCTTAGGGACAGGGGGCGTGAACACTGAAGCTTTCTTT. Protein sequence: CASSLGTGGVNTEAFF. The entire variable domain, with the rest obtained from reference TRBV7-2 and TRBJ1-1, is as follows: GAGVSQSPSNKVTEKGKDVELRCDPISGHTALYWYRQSLGQGLEFLIYFQGNSAPDKSGLPSDRFSAERTGGSVSTLTIQRTQQEDSAVYLCASSLGTGGVNTEAFFGQGTRLTVV.

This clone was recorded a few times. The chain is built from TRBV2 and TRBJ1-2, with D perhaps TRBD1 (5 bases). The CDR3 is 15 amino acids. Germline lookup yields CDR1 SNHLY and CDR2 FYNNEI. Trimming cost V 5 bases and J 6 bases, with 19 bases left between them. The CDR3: CASSLRQPPTHGYTF. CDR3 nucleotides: TGTGCCAGCAGTCTTCGACAGCCTCCTACGCATGGCTACACCTTC.

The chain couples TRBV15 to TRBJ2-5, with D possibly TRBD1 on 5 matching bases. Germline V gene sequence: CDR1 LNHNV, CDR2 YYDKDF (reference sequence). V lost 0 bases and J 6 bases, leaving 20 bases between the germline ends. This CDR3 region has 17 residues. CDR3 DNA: TGTGCCACCAGCAGAGATTTCTCCAGCACTGGGGCTCAGACCCAGTACTTC. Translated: CATSRDFSSTGAQTQYF. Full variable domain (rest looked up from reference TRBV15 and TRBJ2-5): DAMVIQNPRYQVTQFGKPVTLSCSQTLNHNVMYWYQQKSSQAPKLLFHYYDKDFNNEADTPDNFQSRRPNTSFCFLDIRSPGLGDTAMYLCATSRDFSSTGAQTQYFGPGTRLLVL.

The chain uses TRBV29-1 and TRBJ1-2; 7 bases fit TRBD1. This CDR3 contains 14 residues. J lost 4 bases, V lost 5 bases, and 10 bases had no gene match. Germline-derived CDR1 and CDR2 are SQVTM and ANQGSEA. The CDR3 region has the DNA TGCAGCGTTTTTAGGCCGGGACAGCCCTATGGCTACACCTTC. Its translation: CSVFRPGQPYGYTF. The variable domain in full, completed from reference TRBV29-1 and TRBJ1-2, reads SAVISQKPSRDICQRGTSLTIQCQVDSQVTMMFWYRQQPGQSLTLIATANQGSEATYESGFVIDKFPISRPNLTFSTLTVSNMSPEDSSIYLCSVFRPGQPYGYTFGSGTRLTVV.